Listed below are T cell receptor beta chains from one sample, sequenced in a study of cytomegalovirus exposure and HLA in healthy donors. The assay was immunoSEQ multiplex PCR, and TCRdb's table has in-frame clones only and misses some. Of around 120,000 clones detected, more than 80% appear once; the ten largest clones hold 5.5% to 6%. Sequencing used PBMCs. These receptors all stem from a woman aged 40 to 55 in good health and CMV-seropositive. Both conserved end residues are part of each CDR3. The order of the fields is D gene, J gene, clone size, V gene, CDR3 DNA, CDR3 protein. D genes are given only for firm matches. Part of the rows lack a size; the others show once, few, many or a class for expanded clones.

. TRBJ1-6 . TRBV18 TGTGCCAGCTCTCCGCGCTCCTATAATTCACCCCTCCACTTT CASSPRSYNSPLHF
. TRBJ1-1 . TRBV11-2 TGTGCCAGCAGCTCCCTGCGGGCAGAAGCTTTCTTT CASSSLRAEAFF
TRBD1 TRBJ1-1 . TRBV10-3 TGTGCCACGAACCTAGGACAGGGAGCGGACACTGAAGCTTTCTTT CATNLGQGADTEAFF
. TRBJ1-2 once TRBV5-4 TGTGCCAGCAGCCTGGGACTGGGGACATCCTATGGCTACACCTTC CASSLGLGTSYGYTF
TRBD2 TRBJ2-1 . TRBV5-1 TGCGCCAGCAGCTTCGGTCCTAGCGGGAGCTACAATGAGCAGTTCTTC CASSFGPSGSYNEQFF
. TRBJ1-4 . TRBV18 TGTGCCAGCTCACCAGAGGGGACACGGCGTGATGAAAAACTGTTTTTT CASSPEGTRRDEKLFF
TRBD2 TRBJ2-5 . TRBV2 TGTGCCAGCAAGTACCGGGACTACCCTCAAGAGACCCAGTACTTC CASKYRDYPQETQYF
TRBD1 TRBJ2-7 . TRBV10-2 TGCGCCAGCAGGGATAGGACAGGGGGAGCCTACGAGCAGTACTTC CASRDRTGGAYEQYF
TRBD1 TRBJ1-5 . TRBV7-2 TGTGCCAGCAGCTTGACAGGGCCGATAAATAGCAATCAGCCCCAGCATTTT CASSLTGPINSNQPQHF
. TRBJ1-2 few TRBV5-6 TGTGCCAGCAGCTGGGGGCGTGGCTACACCTTC CASSWGRGYTF
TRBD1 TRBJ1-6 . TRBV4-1 TGCGCCAGCAGCCGTGACAGGGTCCGATCACCCCTCCACTTT CASSRDRVRSPLHF
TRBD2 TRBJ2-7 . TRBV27 TGTGCCAGCAGTACGGGACTAGCGGGCCTCTACGAGCAGTACTTC CASSTGLAGLYEQYF
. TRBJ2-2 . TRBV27 TGTGCCAGCAGTCGGTTGGCCGGGGAGCTGTTTTTT CASSRLAGELFF
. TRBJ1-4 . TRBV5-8 TGTGCCAGCAGCTTGTCTCGCGGGGGGAGTGAAAAACTGTTTTTT CASSLSRGGSEKLFF
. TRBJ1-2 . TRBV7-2 TGTGCCAGCAGCGCCTACAGGACTAACTATGGCTACACCTTC CASSAYRTNYGYTF
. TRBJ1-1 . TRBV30 TGTGCCTGGAGTTTCGATCGGTACACTGAAGCTTTCTTT CAWSFDRYTEAFF
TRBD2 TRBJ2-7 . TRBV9 TGTGCCAGCAGCTCATCGGGGAGCGGGAGGCGTTACGAGCAGTACTTC CASSSSGSGRRYEQYF
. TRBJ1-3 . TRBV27 TGTGCCAGCAGTTTGCAGGGCACTGGAAACACCATATATTTT CASSLQGTGNTIYF
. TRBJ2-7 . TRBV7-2 TGTGCCAGCAGCTCAAATCAAGGGGCTTACGAGCAGTACTTC CASSSNQGAYEQYF
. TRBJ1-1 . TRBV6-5 TGTGCCAGCAGTTACGCCACGACACTCTCGAGCACTGAAGCTTTCTTT CASSYATTLSSTEAFF
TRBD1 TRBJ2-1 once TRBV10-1 TGCGCCAGCAGTCCGACAGGGGGCAATGAGCAGTTCTTC CASSPTGGNEQFF
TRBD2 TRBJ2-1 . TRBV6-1 TGTGCCACAACTCTCGGGCGGGAGGGTTACAATGAGCAGTTCTTC CATTLGREGYNEQFF
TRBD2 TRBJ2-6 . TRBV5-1 TGCGCCAGCAGCCAACGACTAGCGGGGGGTGCGGGGGCCAACGTCCTGACTTTC CASSQRLAGGAGANVLTF
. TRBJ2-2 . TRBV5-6 TGTGCCAGCAGCTTTGGGAGGCCCGGGGAGCTGTTTTTT CASSFGRPGELFF
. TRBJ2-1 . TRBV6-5 TGTGCCAGCAGGCCAGACTCACGTGTGCAGTTCTTC CASRPDSRVQFF
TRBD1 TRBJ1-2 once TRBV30 TGTGCCTGGAGTGTGCTACAGGGGTTTGGCTACACCTTC CAWSVLQGFGYTF
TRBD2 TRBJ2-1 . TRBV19 TGTGCCAGTAGGAGGACTAGCGGGGGTAACAATGAGCAGTTCTTC CASRRTSGGNNEQFF
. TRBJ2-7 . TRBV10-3 TGTGCCATCAGTCAGGGTTCTGCTCTGGACGAGCAGTACTTC CAISQGSALDEQYF
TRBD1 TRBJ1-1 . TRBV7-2 TGTGCCAGCAGCCCCTGGGCAGGGGGGAACACTGAAGCTTTCTTT CASSPWAGGNTEAFF
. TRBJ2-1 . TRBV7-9 TGTGCCAGCAGCCCAGGAATGGCGGGGGCCCACAATGAGCAGTTCTTC CASSPGMAGAHNEQFF
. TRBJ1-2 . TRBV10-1 TGCGCCAGCAGTGAGTCCGGAGGGACCAGCTACCCCTTC CASSESGGTSYPF
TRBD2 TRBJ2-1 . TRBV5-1 TGCGCCAGCAGCTGGGCCGGGGGGATGAATGAACAGTTCTTC CASSWAGGMNEQFF
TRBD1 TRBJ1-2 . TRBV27 TGTGCCAGCAGTTCCCTATTAAGTCAGGGGGCTACCTCTAACTATGGCTACACCTTC CASSSLLSQGATSNYGYTF
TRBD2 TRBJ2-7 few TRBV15 TGTGCCACCAGCAGGGAATTAGCGGGGAGAATCTACGAGCAGTACTTC CATSRELAGRIYEQYF
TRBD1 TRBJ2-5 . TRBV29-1 TGCAGCGTTGAAGGGGGGGACAGGGGAGAGACCCAGTACTTC CSVEGGDRGETQYF
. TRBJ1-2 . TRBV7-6 TGTGCCAGCAGCGACAGCCGGTTCCGAGGCTACACCTTC CASSDSRFRGYTF
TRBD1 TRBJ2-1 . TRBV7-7 TGTGCTAGCAGCGCCCGACAGGGGGCCAATGAGCAGTTCTTC CASSARQGANEQFF
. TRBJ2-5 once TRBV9 TGTGCCAGCAGCCGGACTGTTCAAGAGACCCAGTACTTC CASSRTVQETQYF
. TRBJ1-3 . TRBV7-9 TGTGCCAGCAGCTTAGCGGGGGGCTCTGGAAACACCATATATTTT CASSLAGGSGNTIYF
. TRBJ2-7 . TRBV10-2 TGCGCCAGCAGGGCCCTCGGGGGTCCCTACGAGCAGTACTTC CASRALGGPYEQYF